This T cell receptor beta chain comes out of a study of T cell responses to AZD1222 COVID-19 vaccine. For this clone: Its specificity is unknown.

Profiled with immunoSEQ multiplex PCR; TCRdb holds only in-frame clones, not every one. The repertoire holds 100,000 to 130,000 clones, with about 86% as singletons. Study observations and caveats: Unmutated regions of variants are reportedly targeted by nearly half of spike-specific TCRs. Clonal diversity was possibly underestimated; the donors were predominantly white British and more often female. Mapped onto spike, vaccine-associated CD4 TCRs spanned it and were dominant at 160-218 and 743-854.

This receptor was taken from an adult in good health. Specimen: peripheral blood, collected on day 0 of AZD1222 vaccination.

CDR3 sequence (DNA): TGTGCCAGCAGCCCCCGACTAGCGGGGGGGCCGGGCACAGATACGCAGTATTTT. Its protein product is CASSPRLAGGPGTDTQYF. The chain is built from TRBV7-9 and TRBJ2-3; 14 positions agree with TRBD2. V lost 5 bases to trimming and J lost 1 base; unmatched junction nucleotides: 8. Germline CDR1 reads SEHNR; CDR2 reads FQNEAQ (reference sequence). This CDR3 comprises 18 residues.